This T cell receptor beta chain appears in the sequencing data of a study of blood T cell repertoires in COVID-19. Study details: Samples came from the United States, Italy and Spain, spanning acute and convalescent COVID-19. PBMCs, B-cell-depleted T cells, or T cells were the source of the cDNA or gDNA that made up the material.

Study processing details: Counts of nucleated cells, estimated from reference gene primer amplification, were obtained. Using immunoSEQ multiplex PCR, the repertoire was profiled, and TCRdb retains in-frame clones only, with some absent. V and J calls and clone size are those listed in that table; D and trimming were worked out from the DNA. The sample holds around 140,000 clones, roughly 82% seen once. Germline V gives CDR1 LNHDA, CDR2 SQIVND (reference sequence). J gave up 0 bases and V 6 bases, and 10 bases lay outside the gene matches. The CDR3 covers 18 residues. The source material was peripheral blood. The chain has TRBV19 and TRBJ2-6; 8 bases fit TRBD1. The sequence was collected from a human donor in a cohort sampled during active COVID-19. CDR3 amino acids: CASSNLDRVPSGANVLTF. The CDR3 nucleotides are TGTGCCAGTAGCAATTTGGACAGGGTCCCCTCTGGGGCCAACGTCCTGACTTTC.